These 18 T cell receptor beta chains came from one sample sequenced in a study of cytomegalovirus exposure and HLA in healthy donors (dated by TCRdb to 2015 to 2018). The receptor library was made with the immunoSEQ multiplex PCR assay. The table comes from immuneACCESS by way of TCRdb, which keeps in-frame sequences with V and J called. Part of the clones is missing from these tables; in studies checked, under half for an unresolved V gene and the rest for unknown reasons. This sample gives roughly 200,000 clones in total; about 81% of them show up just once. The ten largest clones represent 1.2% of the sample. Sequencing was performed on PBMCs. These receptors all come from a woman aged 30 to 39 in good health and CMV-seronegative.

The rearrangement uses TRBV6-5 and TRBJ2-1; maybe TRBD2 (5 bases). Trimming removed 4 bases at V and 7 bases at J, with 17 bases between. From germline, CDR1 is MNHEY and CDR2 SVGAGI. The CDR3 sequence is 15 residues long. The CDR3 protein is CASSFRFGGNNEQFF. The CDR3 DNA reads as TGTGCCAGCAGTTTCCGGTTTGGAGGTAATAATGAGCAGTTCTTC.

The CDR3 here is CASISVDSGSAEQFF. In nucleotides, the CDR3 is TGTGCCAGCATCAGTGTTGATAGCGGGAGTGCTGAGCAGTTCTTC. The gene calls are TRBV7-9 and TRBJ2-1; 9 nucleotides line up with TRBD2. Trimming took 7 bases from V and 9 from J; bases not matched to a gene: 13. The CDR3 is 15 residues long. Germline assignment: CDR1 SEHNR and CDR2 FQNEAQ (reference sequence).

This clone was observed a single time. The V and J genes are TRBV9 and TRBJ2-4, with D maybe TRBD1 (5 bases). The CDR3 length is 16 residues. Trimming took off 0 bases at V and 0 bases at J, with 10 bases between the two ends. Germline loops: CDR1 SGDLS, CDR2 YYNGEE. CDR3 sequence: CASSVDPDIAKNIQYF. Here the CDR3 DNA reads TGTGCCAGCAGCGTAGACCCGGACATAGCCAAAAACATTCAGTACTTC.

A few counts support this clone. The J gene is TRBJ2-2, the V gene TRBV14; possible D gene TRBD1, 5 bases. Trimming shortened V by 0 bases and J by 7 bases, and 12 bases separated the two germline ends. The CDR3 has 15 amino acids. CDR1 and CDR2 (germline): SGHDN, FVKESK. CDR3 protein: CASSQEKGRNGELFF. As DNA, the CDR3 is TGTGCCAGCAGCCAAGAGAAGGGGCGGAACGGGGAGCTGTTTTTT.

The chain carries TRBV5-4 and TRBJ2-1; 9 bases map to TRBD1. Germline V CDR1 and CDR2: SGHNT, YYREEE (reference sequence). This CDR3 contains 15 residues. Trimming at V came to 4 bases and at J to 7 bases, leaving 9 bases not matched to a gene. CDR3 in amino acids: CASSLLGQGRNEQFF. In DNA, the CDR3 is TGTGCCAGCAGCCTACTGGGACAGGGAAGGAATGAGCAGTTCTTC.

This clone has only one observation. The chain employs TRBV21-1 and TRBJ1-5; the table's D call TRBD1 went unverified against the DNA. TRBV21-1 is shown as a pseudogene. There are 15 residues in the CDR3. CDR3 nucleotide sequence: TGTGCCAGCAGGGGGACAAACGATAGCAATCAGCCCCAGCATTTT. Amino acid sequence: CASRGTNDSNQPQHF.

V gene TRBV4-2 combines with J gene TRBJ2-7; 9 positions match TRBD2. Germline V CDR1 and CDR2: LGHNA, YNFKEQ. J lost 2 bases, V lost 0 bases, and 5 bases had no gene match. This CDR3 is built from 16 residues. This CDR3 reads CASSQDSASGTYEQYF. CDR3 DNA sequence: TGTGCCAGCAGCCAAGATAGTGCTAGCGGGACCTACGAGCAGTACTTC.

This clone occurred once. The rearrangement uses TRBV6-1 and TRBJ1-1; possibly TRBD1 for D (5 bases). Germline V gene lookup returns CDR1 MNHNS and CDR2 SASEGT. The CDR3 has 10 amino acids. Trimming removed 6 bases at V and 9 bases at J, with 8 bases between. The CDR3 coding sequence is TGTGCCAGCAGCCGGGGGAAAGCTTTCTTT. It translates to CASSRGKAFF.

This clone appeared once. The genes are TRBV27 and TRBJ1-2; 8 bases line up with TRBD1. The V segment lost 0 bases and the J segment 4 bases; nucleotides outside the gene matches: 1. This CDR3 spans 14 amino acids. Germline V gene data show CDR1 as MNHEY and CDR2 as SMNVEV (reference sequence). The CDR3 nucleotides read TGTGCCAGCAGTTTATCAGGGACAGGCTATGGCTACACCTTC. Protein sequence: CASSLSGTGYGYTF.

The chain is built from TRBV6-5 and TRBJ1-1, with D hard to call. Germline assignment: CDR1 MNHEY and CDR2 SVGAGI. V gave up 7 bases and J gave up 4 bases, with 16 bases separating them. This CDR3 comprises 14 residues. The chain's CDR3 is CASNQPDKSTEAFF. CDR3 in DNA: TGTGCCAGCAACCAACCCGACAAGAGCACTGAAGCTTTCTTT.

V and J are TRBV29-1 and TRBJ2-1, with D perhaps TRBD1 (6 bases). Germline CDR1 and CDR2: SQVTM and ANQGSEA. The CDR3 extends over 14 amino acids. V gave up 4 bases and J gave up 4 bases, with 14 bases separating them. This CDR3 is CSVAPGTRYNEQFF. The CDR3 nucleotides are TGCAGCGTTGCCCCCGGGACAAGATACAATGAGCAGTTCTTC.

The chain carries TRBV5-1 and TRBJ2-7; D may be TRBD1 (6 bases). Germline assignment: CDR1 SGHRS and CDR2 YFSETQ. This CDR3 has 15 amino acids. V was cut by 0 bases and J by 3 bases, with 13 bases left in between. The CDR3 region has the DNA TGCGCCAGCAGCTTGGACAGAGGGGGTATCTACGAGCAGTACTTC. It yields the protein CASSLDRGGIYEQYF.

The chain has TRBV7-9 and TRBJ2-7; 8 bases are a match to TRBD2. Germline CDR1 and CDR2: SEHNR and FQNEAQ (reference sequence). The V gene end was trimmed by 5 bases and the J gene end by 7 bases; junction bases not matched to a gene: 10. The CDR3 runs 14 residues. CDR3 bases: TGTGCCAGCAGCCCGCGGACTAGCTTCCATGAGCAGTACTTC. Translation gives CASSPRTSFHEQYF.

The genes are TRBV10-2 and TRBJ2-2; 9 bases align to TRBD1. The ends lost 10 bases at V and 4 bases at J; junction bases unmatched: 10. The CDR3 runs 15 residues. Germline V gene data show CDR1 as WSHSY and CDR2 as SAAADI. CDR3 sequence reads: CAIQLGTGPTGELFF. The CDR3 DNA follows: TGCGCCATCCAACTCGGGACAGGGCCCACCGGGGAGCTGTTTTTT.

V gene TRBV2 combines with J gene TRBJ2-1, with D hard to call. V was shortened by 8 bases and J by 3 bases, with 2 bases between the two germline ends. CDR3 length: 10 residues. The germline CDR1 and CDR2 sequences are SNHLY and FYNNEI. The CDR3 DNA follows: TGTGCCAGCCGCTACAATGAGCAGTTCTTC. Translated: CASRYNEQFF.

The rearrangement uses TRBV18 and TRBJ2-3; 8 nucleotides agree with TRBD1. This CDR3 region has 14 residues. In germline, CDR1 is KGHSH, CDR2 LQKENI. The V and J ends lost 4 bases and 3 bases, in that order; junction bases with no gene match: 3. CDR3 amino acids: CASSLTGGTDTQYF. The CDR3 DNA sequence: TGTGCCAGCTCACTCACAGGGGGGACAGATACGCAGTATTTT.

This chain joins TRBV5-1 and TRBJ2-7, with 9 bases lining up with TRBD1. Germline V lookup: CDR1 SGHRS, CDR2 YFSETQ. This CDR3 has 14 amino acids. V lost 2 bases, J lost 4 bases, and 4 bases stayed unmatched. CDR3 loop: CASSFETGGYEQYF. The CDR3 nucleotides are TGCGCCAGCAGCTTTGAGACAGGGGGTTACGAGCAGTACTTC.

This chain joins TRBV14 and TRBJ1-4; D uncertain. This CDR3 spans 15 amino acids. Germline assignment: CDR1 SGHDN and CDR2 FVKESK. Trimming shortened V by 4 bases and J by 4 bases, and 13 bases separated the two germline ends. Here the CDR3 DNA reads TGTGCCAGCAGCCCCCACCAAGGACTTAATGAAAAACTGTTTTTT. Its translation is CASSPHQGLNEKLFF. The full variable domain, completed using reference TRBV14 and TRBJ1-4, is EAGVTQFPSHSVIEKGQTVTLRCDPISGHDNLYWYRRVMGKEIKFLLHFVKESKQDESGMPNNRFLAERTGGTYSTLKVQPAELEDSGVYFCASSPHQGLNEKLFFGSGTQLSVL.